This TCR beta chain came from a study of cytomegalovirus exposure and HLA in healthy donors. The PCR employed 60 Vbeta primers together with 13 Jbeta primers. Profiling relied on immunoSEQ multiplex PCR, and the TCRdb table lists in-frame clones only, not all of them. This sample has fewer than 250,000 clones, with roughly 80% found just once. The CDR3 has 14 amino acids. Trimming cost V 7 bases and J 0 bases, with 12 bases left between them. Germline V CDR1 and CDR2: MNHEY, SMNVEV (reference sequence). V is TRBV27 and J is TRBJ2-5; maybe TRBD1 (6 bases). The sequencing sample was made of PBMCs. This clonotype was obtained from a young woman in good health and CMV-seronegative. Here the CDR3 reads CASNLGQYQETQYF. The CDR3 DNA sequence: TGTGCCAGCAACCTTGGACAGTACCAAGAGACCCAGTACTTC.